The clone carrying this T cell receptor (beta chain) was seen at least ten times. The CDR3 is 14 residues long. V was shortened by 8 bases and J by 3 bases, with 14 bases between the two germline ends. Per the germline V gene, CDR1 is MNHEY and CDR2 is SVGEGT. This specimen belongs to a study of T cells in Graves' hyperthyroidism and ophthalmopathy. RNA transcripts yielded amplified TCR beta CDR3 regions. HTBI primers were used for first-round RT-PCR of the TCR CDR3. Each CDR3 protein gets one entry after TCRdb re-called the multiplex PCR reads with MiXCR. There are about 350,000 distinct CDR3 sequences in the sample; around 18% occur only once, and roughly a sixth lies in the top ten.

Sequenced material: blood. The sequence was obtained from a middle-aged woman with Graves' ophthalmopathy. V and J are TRBV6-2 or TRBV6-3 and TRBJ1-3; the D is unclear. Here the CDR3 reads CASRRGGGGNTIYF. CDR3 DNA sequence: TGTGCCAGCCGACGCGGCGGTGGTGGAAACACCATATATTTT.